The 7 T cell receptor beta chains listed next were all sequenced from one sample in a study of blood T cell repertoires in COVID-19. Clones were read by immunoSEQ multiplex PCR, and TCRdb kept only the in-frame ones, dropping some. The data hold roughly 380,000 clones, with about 88% observed a single time. What was sequenced was peripheral blood. The receptors shown here come from a woman aged 40 to 50 with COVID-19, enrolled during active disease.

The V and J genes are TRBV4-1 and TRBJ2-6; D gene unclear. Germline CDR1 reads MGHRA; CDR2 reads YSYEKL. This CDR3 spans 17 amino acids. V was cut by 0 bases and J by 2 bases, with 11 bases left in between. CDR3 nucleotides: TGCGCCAGCAGCCAAGATTTTGTAGCACCTGGGGCCAACGTCCTGACTTTC. Protein sequence: CASSQDFVAPGANVLTF.

V and J are TRBV2 and TRBJ2-7; 10 bases fit TRBD2. This CDR3 spans 12 amino acids. J was trimmed by 6 bases and V by 7 bases; bases with no gene match: 3. CDR1 SNHLY and CDR2 FYNNEI come from the germline V gene. This chain's CDR3 is CASTTSGAEQYF. The CDR3 coding sequence is TGTGCCAGCACAACTAGCGGGGCCGAGCAGTACTTC.

V usage is TRBV29-1 and J usage is TRBJ2-7; 11 nucleotides match TRBD2. CDR1 and CDR2 from the germline V gene are SQVTM and ANQGSEA. The CDR3 is 16 amino acids. The V segment lost 0 bases and the J segment 3 bases; nucleotides outside the gene matches: 7. CDR3 protein: CSVEDQGTSGSYEQYF. For the CDR3, the DNA is TGCAGCGTTGAAGATCAGGGAACTAGCGGGAGCTACGAGCAGTACTTC.

V and J are TRBV7-3 and TRBJ1-1; 7 bases map to TRBD1. The germline CDR1 and CDR2 sequences are SGHTA and FQGTGA. V shed 5 bases and J 5 bases; nucleotides not matched to a gene: 5. CDR3 length: 13 residues. Here the CDR3 DNA reads TGTGCCAGCAGCCCCCCGACAGGGACTGAAGCTTTCTTT. Its translation is CASSPPTGTEAFF.

The chain uses TRBV6-5 and TRBJ1-1; D is undetermined. The CDR3 spans 15 residues. The V gene's germline CDR1 is MNHEY and CDR2 SVGAGI. V lost 6 bases, J lost 1 base, and 15 bases lay in between. CDR3 sequence reads: CASRPAGTANTEAFF. CDR3 DNA sequence: TGTGCCAGCAGACCGGCTGGTACAGCGAACACTGAAGCTTTCTTT.

The chain combines TRBV6-1 with TRBJ1-3, with 8 nucleotides matching TRBD1. Germline V lookup: CDR1 MNHNS, CDR2 SASEGT. Trimming at V came to 3 bases and at J to 0 bases, leaving 7 bases not matched to a gene. This CDR3 contains 17 residues. CDR3 in DNA: TGTGCCAGCAGTGACTTGACAGGGGTGATCTCTGGAAACACCATATATTTT. Translated, it gives CASSDLTGVISGNTIYF.

The chain couples TRBV19 to TRBJ1-1; unclear D gene. Trimming cost V 8 bases and J 4 bases, with 20 bases left between them. Looked up from germline, CDR1 is LNHDA and CDR2 is SQIVND (reference sequence). The CDR3 length is 15 residues. The CDR3 region is CASREIGMGSTEAFF. CDR3 nucleotide sequence: TGTGCCAGTCGCGAAATAGGGATGGGGAGCACTGAAGCTTTCTTT.